At least ten counts were recorded for the clone carrying this T cell receptor beta chain. Its antigen remains unknown. The CDR3 loop spans 14 amino acids. The V end lost 2 bases, the J end lost 5 bases, and 13 bases lay between the germline ends. The germline V gene encodes CDR1 KGHSH and CDR2 LQKENI. Sequencing libraries made from TCR beta cDNA carried unique molecular identifiers. TCRdb called the PCR reads again in MiXCR, with one record for every CDR3 protein. The data contain about 180,000 distinct CDR3 sequences, about 32% of them singletons. This specimen comes from a study of post-analysis software for immune sequencing data. The study's findings and limits: The five TRBV segments detected at higher frequency in patients than in controls included TRBV5-6, TRBV5-1 and TRBV20-1.

This TCR was recovered from a girl between 10 and 17 years old with multiple sclerosis. This chain links TRBV18 with TRBJ2-7; D possibly matches TRBD1 or TRBD2 (6 bases each). The sequenced sample was blood. CDR3 DNA sequence: TGTGCCAGCTCACCAAGTGGGGGGCTCAACGAGCAGTACTTC. Translating it yields CASSPSGGLNEQYF.